This T cell receptor beta chain came from a study of blood T cell repertoires in COVID-19. In the study overall: Donors in the United States, Italy and Spain gave samples during acute or convalescent COVID-19. PBMCs, B-cell-depleted T cells, or T cells were the source of the cDNA or gDNA that made up the material.

Germline V gene lookup returns CDR1 MGHRA and CDR2 YSYEKL. Trimming pared 3 bases from V and 0 bases from J, leaving 11 bases between. This CDR3 spans 15 amino acids. TCRdb's copy holds only in-frame clones and misses some; the assay was immunoSEQ multiplex PCR. The sample shows fewer than 110,000 clones, about nine tenths of them seen only once. The clonotype comes from a woman in her 30s with acute or convalescent COVID-19. This chain links TRBV4-1 with TRBJ1-1, with D possibly TRBD1 on 5 matching bases. The sample consisted of peripheral blood. The CDR3 protein is CASSQIGHMNTEAFF. The CDR3 region has the DNA TGCGCCAGCAGCCAGATCGGACACATGAACACTGAAGCTTTCTTT.